The 17 T cell receptor beta chains below were found in one sample sequenced in a study of T-cell memory formation after mild COVID-19. TCRdb reprocessed the 5' RACE reads via MiXCR and lists one record per CDR3 protein. The profile shows just over 400,000 distinct CDR3 sequences, less than 25% of them singletons. The sequenced material came from PBMCs or a T cell subset sorted from them (not recorded which). These receptors all stem from an adult woman who had mild COVID-19 (a few samples of this study predate the infection). Cell type and time point are not known.

The chain combines TRBV5-5 with TRBJ1-1, with D possibly being TRBD1 (5 bases). The V and J ends lost 3 bases and 7 bases respectively, with 16 bases between them. Germline CDR1 reads SGHKS; CDR2 reads YYEKEE (reference sequence). The CDR3 spans 14 residues. CDR3 sequence: CASSSLPGSVEAFF. CDR3 sequence (DNA): TGTGCCAGCAGCTCCCTGCCAGGGTCGGTTGAAGCTTTCTTT.

The rearrangement links TRBV12-3 or TRBV12-4 to TRBJ2-5; 7 bases are a match to TRBD1. J was trimmed by 4 bases and V by 7 bases; bases with no gene match: 12. CDR3 length equals 15 residues. The CDR3 DNA follows: TGTGCCAGCATGGGACAGTCTAGGGCTTTAGAGACCCAGTACTTC. Translation gives CASMGQSRALETQYF.

This clonotype has more than one count but fewer than ten. The genes are TRBV4-1 and TRBJ2-1; 9 bases agree with TRBD2. CDR3 length: 16 residues. In germline, CDR1 is MGHRA, CDR2 YSYEKL. The junction had 9 bases not matched to a gene; V was cut back by 5 bases and J by 4 bases. CDR3 nucleotides: TGCGCCAGCAGCTCCCTCGGGCGGGGGGGATACAATGAGCAGTTCTTC. This codes for CASSSLGRGGYNEQFF.

This sequence joins TRBV7-9 and TRBJ2-1, with 9 bases that match TRBD2. Trimming took 7 bases from V and 8 from J; bases not matched to a gene: 12. The V gene's germline CDR1 is SEHNR and CDR2 FQNEAQ (reference sequence). The CDR3 is 15 amino acids. The CDR3: CASTLVAGVRDEQFF. The DNA of the CDR3 is TGTGCCAGCACCTTGGTAGCGGGAGTAAGGGATGAGCAGTTCTTC.

The sample holds a few counts of this clonotype. The CDR3 region has the DNA TGCAGTGCTACTCGTATTGGGAGCCGATACGAGCAGTACTTC. This gives the protein CSATRIGSRYEQYF. The rearrangement joins TRBV20-1 to TRBJ2-7; a weak D match, TRBD2 (5 bases). Trimming left V 4 bases short and J 4 bases short, with 17 bases between. The CDR3 spans 14 residues. Per germline, CDR1 DFQATT and CDR2 SNEGSKA (reference sequence).

This clonotype was counted only a few times. J is TRBJ2-1 and V is TRBV7-6; a possible D gene is TRBD2 (6 bases). V lost 0 bases, J lost 2 bases, and 14 bases lay in between. CDR1 and CDR2 (germline): SGHVS, FNYEAQ. The CDR3 length is 17 residues. The CDR3 loop reads CASSLAQSGLPYNEQFF. CDR3 DNA sequence: TGTGCCAGCAGCTTAGCTCAGAGCGGGCTTCCCTACAATGAGCAGTTCTTC.

This rearrangement joins TRBV12-3 or TRBV12-4 to TRBJ2-7; 7 bases line up with TRBD1. The CDR3 is 13 residues long. J was trimmed by 7 bases and V by 5 bases; bases with no gene match: 8. The CDR3 spells CASSIQGPGEQYF. The CDR3 DNA reads TGTGCCAGCAGTATACAGGGGCCGGGGGAGCAGTACTTC.

This clonotype has at least ten counts. V usage is TRBV7-6 and J usage is TRBJ2-1; 9 nucleotides match TRBD2. Per germline, CDR1 SGHVS and CDR2 FNYEAQ. This CDR3 has 15 residues. V shed 5 bases and J 4 bases; nucleotides not matched to a gene: 6. CDR3: CASSPPAGGYNEQFF. The CDR3 coding sequence is TGTGCCAGCAGCCCTCCAGCGGGGGGTTACAATGAGCAGTTCTTC.

This clonotype has a handful of counts. The CDR3 spells CASSESRTQYF. The CDR3 DNA reads TGTGCCAGCAGTGAATCGCGTACGCAGTATTTT. This rearrangement joins TRBV2 to TRBJ2-3; D not certain. CDR3 size: 11 residues. Trimming took 2 bases from V and 8 from J, leaving 5 bases between them. Germline values: CDR1 SNHLY, CDR2 FYNNEI.

This chain joins TRBV6-4 and TRBJ1-1, with 8 bases identical to TRBD1. The CDR3 has 13 residues. In germline, CDR1 is MRHNA, CDR2 SNTAGT. V shed 6 bases and J 3 bases; nucleotides not matched to a gene: 3. The CDR3: CASSEQGDTEAFF. In DNA, the CDR3 is TGTGCCAGCAGCGAACAGGGGGACACTGAAGCTTTCTTT.

The chain's CDR3 is CASAPGGYNEQFF. CDR3 sequence (DNA): TGCGCCAGCGCCCCCGGGGGGTACAATGAGCAGTTCTTC. This rearrangement joins TRBV5-1 to TRBJ2-1, with 7 bases matching TRBD2. The germline V gene has CDR1 SGHRS and CDR2 YFSETQ. The CDR3 extends over 13 amino acids. J lost 4 bases, V lost 7 bases, and 5 bases had no gene match.

The chain has TRBV5-1 and TRBJ2-7; 9 nucleotides align to TRBD1. With 4 bases clipped from V and 5 bases from J, the junction kept 7 bases outside the gene matches. CDR1 is SGHRS and CDR2 is YFSETQ in the germline V gene. The CDR3 covers 14 residues. The CDR3 DNA is TGCGCCAGCAGCCCAGGACAGGGGAGCGACGAGCAGTACTTC. Translated: CASSPGQGSDEQYF.

The genes are TRBV9 and TRBJ2-3, with a weak D call TRBD2 (6 bases). The CDR3 is 15 amino acids. Germline assignment: CDR1 SGDLS and CDR2 YYNGEE. V was cut by 6 bases and J by 3 bases, with 17 bases left in between. The CDR3 bases are TGTGCCAGCAACCGCGGCGCGCGGGGTACAGATACGCAGTATTTT. The encoded protein is CASNRGARGTDTQYF.

The table lists this clonotype with a few counts. The chain uses TRBV10-3 and TRBJ2-3; D ambiguous. This CDR3 contains 15 residues. Trimming left V 3 bases short and J 3 bases short, with 13 bases between. In germline, CDR1 is ENHRY, CDR2 SYGVKD. The DNA for the CDR3 is TGTGCCATCAGTGATACCAATGACGGTACAGATACGCAGTATTTT. It is translated as CAISDTNDGTDTQYF.

The rearrangement links TRBV7-9 to TRBJ2-1, with 11 bases lining up with TRBD2. The germline V gene has CDR1 SEHNR and CDR2 FQNEAQ (reference sequence). This CDR3 spans 18 amino acids. The J segment lost 8 bases and the V segment lost 5 bases, leaving 17 bases of the junction unmatched. CDR3 loop: CASSEATSGSIFFDEQFF. The CDR3 bases are TGTGCCAGCAGCGAAGCCACTAGCGGGAGTATTTTTTTTGATGAGCAGTTCTTC.

This clonotype has more than one count but fewer than ten. The V call is TRBV7-8, the J call TRBJ2-7; D remains unclear. The germline V and J ends were trimmed by 1 base and 2 bases, with 9 bases remaining between them. CDR1 and CDR2 from the germline V gene are SGHVS and FQNEAQ. CDR3 size: 14 residues. CDR3 in DNA: TGTGCCAGCAGCTTAGGTCGCAGGACCTACGAGCAGTACTTC. It codes for CASSLGRRTYEQYF.

CDR3 DNA: TGTGCCAGCAGCTGGGGACAGTATGGCTACACCTTC. Its protein is CASSWGQYGYTF. V gene TRBV5-5 combines with J gene TRBJ1-2, with 7 bases that match TRBD1. The CDR3 covers 12 residues. V shed 3 bases and J 5 bases; nucleotides not matched to a gene: 1. Germline assignment: CDR1 SGHKS and CDR2 YYEKEE (reference sequence).